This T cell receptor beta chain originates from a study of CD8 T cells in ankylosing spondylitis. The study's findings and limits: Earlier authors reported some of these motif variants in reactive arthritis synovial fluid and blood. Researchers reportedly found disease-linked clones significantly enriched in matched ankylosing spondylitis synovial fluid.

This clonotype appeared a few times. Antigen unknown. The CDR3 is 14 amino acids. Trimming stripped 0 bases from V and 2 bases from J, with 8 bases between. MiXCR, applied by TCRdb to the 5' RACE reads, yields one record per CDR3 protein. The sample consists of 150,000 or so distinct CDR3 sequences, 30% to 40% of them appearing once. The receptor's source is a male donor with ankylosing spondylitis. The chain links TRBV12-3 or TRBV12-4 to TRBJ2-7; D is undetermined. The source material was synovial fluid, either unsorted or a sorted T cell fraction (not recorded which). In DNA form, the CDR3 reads TGTGCCAGCAGTTTAGCTGACGGTGCCTACGAGCAGTACTTC. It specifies CASSLADGAYEQYF.